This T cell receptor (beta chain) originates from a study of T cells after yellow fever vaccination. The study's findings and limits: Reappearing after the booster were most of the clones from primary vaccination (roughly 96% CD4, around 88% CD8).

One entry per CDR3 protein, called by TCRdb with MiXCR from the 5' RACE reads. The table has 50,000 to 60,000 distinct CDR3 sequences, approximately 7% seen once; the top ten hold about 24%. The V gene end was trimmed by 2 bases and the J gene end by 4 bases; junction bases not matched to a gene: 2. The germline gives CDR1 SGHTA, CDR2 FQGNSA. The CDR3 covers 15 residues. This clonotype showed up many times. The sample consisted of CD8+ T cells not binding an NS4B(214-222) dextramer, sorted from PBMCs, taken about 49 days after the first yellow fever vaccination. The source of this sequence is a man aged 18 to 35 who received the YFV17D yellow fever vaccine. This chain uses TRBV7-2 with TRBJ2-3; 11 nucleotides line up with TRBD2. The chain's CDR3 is CASSLPLAGADTQYF. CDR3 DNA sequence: TGTGCCAGCAGCTTACCACTAGCGGGGGCAGATACGCAGTATTTT.